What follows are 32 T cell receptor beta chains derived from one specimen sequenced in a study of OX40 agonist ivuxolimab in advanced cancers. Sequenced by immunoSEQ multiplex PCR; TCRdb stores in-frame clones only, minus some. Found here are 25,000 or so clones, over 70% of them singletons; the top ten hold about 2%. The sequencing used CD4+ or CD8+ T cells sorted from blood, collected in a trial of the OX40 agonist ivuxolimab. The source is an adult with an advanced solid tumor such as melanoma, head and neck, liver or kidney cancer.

The CDR3 DNA reads as TGTGCCAGCAGTGGGAACAGGGGTGGAAACACCATATATTTT. Amino acids: CASSGNRGGNTIYF. V and J are TRBV11-2 and TRBJ1-3; 7 bases fit TRBD1. The V gene's germline CDR1 is SGHAT and CDR2 FQNNGV. The CDR3 consists of 14 residues. J lost 3 bases, V lost 6 bases, and 5 bases had no gene match. Drawing the rest from reference TRBV11-2 and TRBJ1-3, the complete variable domain is EAGVAQSPRYKIIEKRQSVAFWCNPISGHATLYWYQQILGQGPKLLIQFQNNGVVDDSQLPKDRFSAERLKGVDSTLKIQPAKLEDSAVYLCASSGNRGGNTIYFGEGSWLTVV.

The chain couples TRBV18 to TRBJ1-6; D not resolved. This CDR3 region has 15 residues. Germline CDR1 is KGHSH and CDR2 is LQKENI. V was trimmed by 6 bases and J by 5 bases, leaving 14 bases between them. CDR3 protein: CASSQSANDNSPLHF. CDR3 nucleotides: TGTGCCAGCTCGCAATCGGCCAACGATAATTCACCCCTCCACTTT.

The CDR3 DNA reads TGTGCCAGCAGTTACTCGCGGGGTTCCTACGAGCAGTACTTC. Protein sequence: CASSYSRGSYEQYF. This rearrangement joins TRBV6-5 to TRBJ2-7; tentatively, D is TRBD2 (6 bases). CDR3 size: 14 residues. Trimming stripped 0 bases from V and 1 base from J, with 7 bases between. Germline-derived CDR1 and CDR2 are MNHEY and SVGAGI.

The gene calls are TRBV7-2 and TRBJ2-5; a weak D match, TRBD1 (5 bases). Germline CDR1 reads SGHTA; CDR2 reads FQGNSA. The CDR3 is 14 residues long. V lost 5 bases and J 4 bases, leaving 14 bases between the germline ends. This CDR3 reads CASSLTGLAETQYF. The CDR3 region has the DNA TGTGCCAGCAGCCTTACAGGTCTTGCAGAGACCCAGTACTTC. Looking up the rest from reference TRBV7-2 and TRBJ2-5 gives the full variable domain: GAGVSQSPSNKVTEKGKDVELRCDPISGHTALYWYRQSLGQGLEFLIYFQGNSAPDKSGLPSDRFSAERTGGSVSTLTIQRTQQEDSAVYLCASSLTGLAETQYFGPGTRLLVL.

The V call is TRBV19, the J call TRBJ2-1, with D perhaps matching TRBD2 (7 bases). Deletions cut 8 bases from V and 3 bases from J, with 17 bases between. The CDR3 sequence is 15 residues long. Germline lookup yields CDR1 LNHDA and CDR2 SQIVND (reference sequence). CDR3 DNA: TGTGCCAGTGCTGGATTGAGGGGGGGCTACAATGAGCAGTTCTTC. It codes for CASAGLRGGYNEQFF.

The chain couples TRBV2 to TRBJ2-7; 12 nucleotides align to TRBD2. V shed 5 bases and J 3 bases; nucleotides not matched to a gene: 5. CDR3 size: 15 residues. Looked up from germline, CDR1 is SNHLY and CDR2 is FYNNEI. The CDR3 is CASSPGLAGYYEQYF. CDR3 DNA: TGTGCCAGCAGTCCCGGACTAGCGGGGTACTACGAGCAGTACTTC.

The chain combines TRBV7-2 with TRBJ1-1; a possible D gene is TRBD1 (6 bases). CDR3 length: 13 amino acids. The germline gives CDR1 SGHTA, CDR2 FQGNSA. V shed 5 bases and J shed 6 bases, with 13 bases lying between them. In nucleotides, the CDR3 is TGTGCCAGCAGCCTCATGACAGGCCCTGAAGCTTTCTTT. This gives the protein CASSLMTGPEAFF.

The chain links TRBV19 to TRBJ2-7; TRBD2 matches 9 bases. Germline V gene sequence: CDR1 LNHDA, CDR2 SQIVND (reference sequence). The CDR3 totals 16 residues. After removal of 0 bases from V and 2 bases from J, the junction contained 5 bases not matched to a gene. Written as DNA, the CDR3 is TGTGCCAGTAGTATAGAGTTAGCGGGGGACACCTACGAGCAGTACTTC. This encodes CASSIELAGDTYEQYF.

The CDR3 loop reads CASSGRGTGGNQPQHF. DNA of the CDR3: TGTGCCAGCAGTGGTAGGGGGACAGGAGGCAATCAGCCCCAGCATTTT. The rearrangement uses TRBV2 and TRBJ1-5; TRBD1 matches 8 bases. The CDR3 loop spans 16 amino acids. With 4 bases clipped from V and 2 bases from J, the junction kept 7 bases outside the gene matches. Germline-derived CDR1 and CDR2 are SNHLY and FYNNEI.

CDR3 protein: CASSIDTVRRRDTQYF. The CDR3 nucleotides read TGTGCCAGTAGTATAGATACAGTTAGGAGGAGGGATACGCAGTATTTT. This rearrangement joins TRBV19 to TRBJ2-3; D possibly corresponds to TRBD2 (5 bases). Trimming stripped 0 bases from V and 6 bases from J, with 16 bases between. Looked up from germline, CDR1 is LNHDA and CDR2 is SQIVND (reference sequence). The CDR3 covers 16 residues.

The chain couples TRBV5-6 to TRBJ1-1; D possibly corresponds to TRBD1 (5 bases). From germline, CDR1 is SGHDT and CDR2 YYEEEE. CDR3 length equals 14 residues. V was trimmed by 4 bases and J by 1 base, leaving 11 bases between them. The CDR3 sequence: CASSTGGRNTEAFF. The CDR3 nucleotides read TGTGCCAGCAGCACAGGCGGACGGAACACTGAAGCTTTCTTT.

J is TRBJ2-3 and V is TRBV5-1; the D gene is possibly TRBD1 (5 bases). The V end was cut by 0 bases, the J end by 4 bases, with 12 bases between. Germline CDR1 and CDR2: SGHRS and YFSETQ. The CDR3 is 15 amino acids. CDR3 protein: CASSLVGQAADTQYF. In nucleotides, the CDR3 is TGCGCCAGCAGCTTGGTGGGGCAAGCCGCAGATACGCAGTATTTT.

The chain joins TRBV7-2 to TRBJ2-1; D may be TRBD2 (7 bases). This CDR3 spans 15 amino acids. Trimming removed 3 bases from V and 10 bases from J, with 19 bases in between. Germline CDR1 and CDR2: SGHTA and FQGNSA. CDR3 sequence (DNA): TGTGCCAGCAGCTTTTATCTAGCGGAAGGGGGGGAGCAGTTCTTC. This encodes CASSFYLAEGGEQFF.

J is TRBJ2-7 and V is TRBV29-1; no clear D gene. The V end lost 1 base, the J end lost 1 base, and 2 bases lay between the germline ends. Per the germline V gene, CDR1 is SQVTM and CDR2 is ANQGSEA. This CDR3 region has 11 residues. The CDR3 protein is CSVEVSYEQYF. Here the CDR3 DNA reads TGCAGCGTTGAAGTTTCCTACGAGCAGTACTTC.

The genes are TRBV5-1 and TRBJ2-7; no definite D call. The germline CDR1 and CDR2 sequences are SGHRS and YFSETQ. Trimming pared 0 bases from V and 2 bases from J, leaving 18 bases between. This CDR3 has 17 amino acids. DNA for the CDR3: TGCGCCAGCAGCTTGGAGTTGAAAAAAGACCGTACCTACGAGCAGTACTTC. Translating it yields CASSLELKKDRTYEQYF. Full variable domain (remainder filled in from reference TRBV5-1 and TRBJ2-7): KAGVTQTPRYLIKTRGQQVTLSCSPISGHRSVSWYQQTPGQGLQFLFEYFSETQRNKGNFPGRFSGRQFSNSRSEMNVSTLELGDSALYLCASSLELKKDRTYEQYFGPGTRLTVT.

The CDR3, as DNA: TGTGCCAGCAGTTACTCTCTACAGGGAGGGTATGGCTACACCTTC. It codes for CASSYSLQGGYGYTF. This chain connects TRBV6-5 to TRBJ1-2; maybe TRBD1 (6 bases). The CDR3 loop spans 15 amino acids. The V gene lost 0 bases and the J gene lost 5 bases, with 13 bases spanning the gap. Per germline, CDR1 MNHEY and CDR2 SVGAGI.

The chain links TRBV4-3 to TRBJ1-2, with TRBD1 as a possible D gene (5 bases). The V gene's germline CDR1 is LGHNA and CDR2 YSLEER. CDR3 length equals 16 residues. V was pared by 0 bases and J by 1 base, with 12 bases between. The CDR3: CASSQDLGTVNYGYTF. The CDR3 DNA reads TGCGCCAGCAGCCAAGATCTCGGGACGGTTAACTATGGCTACACCTTC.

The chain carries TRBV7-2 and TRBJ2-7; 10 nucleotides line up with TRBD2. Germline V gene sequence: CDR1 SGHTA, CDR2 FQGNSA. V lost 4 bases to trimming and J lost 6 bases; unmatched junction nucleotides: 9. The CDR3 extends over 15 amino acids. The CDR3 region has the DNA TGTGCCAGCAGCTGGGGGCGTCTAGCGGGAGCCGAGCAGTACTTC. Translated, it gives CASSWGRLAGAEQYF.

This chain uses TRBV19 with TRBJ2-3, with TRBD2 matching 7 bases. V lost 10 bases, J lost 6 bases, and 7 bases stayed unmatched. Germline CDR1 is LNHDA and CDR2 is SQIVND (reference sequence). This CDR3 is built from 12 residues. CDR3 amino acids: CATSSGPDTQYF. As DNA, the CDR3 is TGTGCCACGTCTAGCGGCCCCGATACGCAGTATTTT.

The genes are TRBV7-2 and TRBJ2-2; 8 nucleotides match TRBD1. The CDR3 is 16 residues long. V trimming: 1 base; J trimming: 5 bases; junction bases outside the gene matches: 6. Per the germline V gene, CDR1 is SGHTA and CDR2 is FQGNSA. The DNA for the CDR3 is TGTGCCAGCAGCTTAGTTTCAGGGGGCAAGACCGGGGAGCTGTTTTTT. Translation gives CASSLVSGGKTGELFF.

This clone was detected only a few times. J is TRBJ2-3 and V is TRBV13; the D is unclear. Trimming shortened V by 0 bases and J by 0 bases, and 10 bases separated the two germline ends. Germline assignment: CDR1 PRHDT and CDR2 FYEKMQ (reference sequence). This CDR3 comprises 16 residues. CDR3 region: CASSLGGFFSTDTQYF. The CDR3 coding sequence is TGTGCCAGCAGCTTAGGAGGCTTCTTTAGCACAGATACGCAGTATTTT.

CDR3 in amino acids: CASSSGLAGDHYQETQYF. The CDR3 DNA follows: TGTGCCAGCAGCTCCGGACTAGCGGGAGACCATTACCAAGAGACCCAGTACTTC. This chain connects TRBV11-2 to TRBJ2-5; 13 bases are shared with TRBD2. The CDR3 consists of 18 residues. In germline, CDR1 is SGHAT, CDR2 FQNNGV. Trimming cost V 4 bases and J 0 bases; bases outside gene matches: 8.

CDR3 loop: CATRQVAGEKLFF. As DNA, the CDR3 is TGTGCCACCAGGCAAGTCGCGGGGGAAAAACTGTTTTTT. The chain employs TRBV15 and TRBJ1-4; no clear D gene. The V gene lost 6 bases and the J gene lost 8 bases, with 13 bases spanning the gap. This CDR3 has 13 amino acids. Germline V lookup: CDR1 LNHNV, CDR2 YYDKDF (reference sequence). Full variable domain (missing parts from reference TRBV15 and TRBJ1-4): DAMVIQNPRYQVTQFGKPVTLSCSQTLNHNVMYWYQQKSSQAPKLLFHYYDKDFNNEADTPDNFQSRRPNTSFCFLDIRSPGLGDTAMYLCATRQVAGEKLFFGSGTQLSVL.

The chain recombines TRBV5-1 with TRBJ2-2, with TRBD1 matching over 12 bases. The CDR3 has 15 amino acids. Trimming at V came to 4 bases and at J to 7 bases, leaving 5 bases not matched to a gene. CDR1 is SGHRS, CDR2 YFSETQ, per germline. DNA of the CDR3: TGCGCCAGCAGCCCGGGACAGGGGGCCCTCGGGGAGCTGTTTTTT. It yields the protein CASSPGQGALGELFF.

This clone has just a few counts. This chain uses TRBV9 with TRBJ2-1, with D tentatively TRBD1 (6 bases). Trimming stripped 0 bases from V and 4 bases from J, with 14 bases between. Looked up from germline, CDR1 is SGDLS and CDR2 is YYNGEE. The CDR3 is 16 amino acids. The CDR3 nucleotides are TGTGCCAGCAGCGTAGCTGGACAGTCCTCTTACAATGAGCAGTTCTTC. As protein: CASSVAGQSSYNEQFF.

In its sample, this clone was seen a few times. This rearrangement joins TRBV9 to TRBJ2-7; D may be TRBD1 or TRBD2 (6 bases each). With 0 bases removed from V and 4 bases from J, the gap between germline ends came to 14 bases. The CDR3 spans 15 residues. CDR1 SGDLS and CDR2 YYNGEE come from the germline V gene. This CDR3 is CASSVGLGGRYEQYF. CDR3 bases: TGTGCCAGCAGCGTAGGTCTGGGGGGCAGGTACGAGCAGTACTTC. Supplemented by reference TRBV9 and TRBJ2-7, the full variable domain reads DSGVTQTPKHLITATGQRVTLRCSPRSGDLSVYWYQQSLDQGLQFLIQYYNGEERAKGNILERFSAQQFPDLHSELNLSSLELGDSALYFCASSVGLGGRYEQYFGPGTRLTVT.

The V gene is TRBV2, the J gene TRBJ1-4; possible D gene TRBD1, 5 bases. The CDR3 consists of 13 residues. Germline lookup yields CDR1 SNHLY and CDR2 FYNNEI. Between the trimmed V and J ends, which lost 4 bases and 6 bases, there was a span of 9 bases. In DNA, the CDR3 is TGTGCCAGCAGTGTCAGGGAGGATGAAAAACTGTTTTTT. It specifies CASSVREDEKLFF.

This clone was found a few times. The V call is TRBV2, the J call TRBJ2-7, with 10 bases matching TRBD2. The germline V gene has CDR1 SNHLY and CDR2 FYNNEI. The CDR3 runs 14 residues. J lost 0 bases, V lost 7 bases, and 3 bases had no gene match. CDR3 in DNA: TGTGCCAGCAAGTCTAGCGGGAGCTCCTACGAGCAGTACTTC. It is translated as CASKSSGSSYEQYF. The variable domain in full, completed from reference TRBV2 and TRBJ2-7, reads EPEVTQTPSHQVTQMGQEVILRCVPISNHLYFYWYRQILGQKVEFLVSFYNNEISEKSEIFDDQFSVERPDGSNFTLKIRSTKLEDSAMYFCASKSSGSSYEQYFGPGTRLTVT.

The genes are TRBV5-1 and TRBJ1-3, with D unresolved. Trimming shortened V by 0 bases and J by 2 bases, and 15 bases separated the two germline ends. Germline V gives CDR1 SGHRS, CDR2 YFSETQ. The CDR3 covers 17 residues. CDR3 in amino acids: CASSLAPSSYPGNTIYF. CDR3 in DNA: TGCGCCAGCAGCTTGGCCCCCAGCAGTTATCCTGGAAACACCATATATTTT.

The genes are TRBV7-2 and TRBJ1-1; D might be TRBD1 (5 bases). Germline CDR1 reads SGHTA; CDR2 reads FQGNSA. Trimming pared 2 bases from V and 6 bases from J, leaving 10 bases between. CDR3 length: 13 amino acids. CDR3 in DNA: TGTGCCAGCAGCTTACGACAGAGGGCTGAAGCTTTCTTT. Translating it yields CASSLRQRAEAFF. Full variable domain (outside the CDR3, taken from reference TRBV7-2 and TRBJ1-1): GAGVSQSPSNKVTEKGKDVELRCDPISGHTALYWYRQSLGQGLEFLIYFQGNSAPDKSGLPSDRFSAERTGGSVSTLTIQRTQQEDSAVYLCASSLRQRAEAFFGQGTRLTVV.

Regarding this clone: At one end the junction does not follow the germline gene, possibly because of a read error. In DNA, the CDR3 is TGTGCCAGTTCCGGGACAGCTAAATATGGCTACACCTTC. Amino acid sequence: CASSGTAKYGYTF. This chain links TRBV19 with TRBJ1-2, with 7 bases that match TRBD1. CDR3 length equals 13 residues. Germline V gene data show CDR1 as LNHDA and CDR2 as SQIVND (reference sequence).

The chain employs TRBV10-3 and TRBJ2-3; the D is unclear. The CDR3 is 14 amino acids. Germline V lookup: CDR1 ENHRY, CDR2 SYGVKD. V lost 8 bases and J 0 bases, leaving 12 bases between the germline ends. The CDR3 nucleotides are TGTGCCATCGGTACGAGTGCTAGCACAGATACGCAGTATTTT. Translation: CAIGTSASTDTQYF.